One and the same sample provided the 28 T cell receptor beta chains below, sequenced in a study of glioma-infiltrating T cells. The iRepertoire nested amplicon-rescue multiplex PCR amplified TCR alpha and beta CDR3s from RNA. TCRdb reprocessed the multiplex PCR reads with MiXCR, giving one entry per CDR3 protein. The sample lists about 140,000 distinct CDR3 sequences; about two fifths were seen once. Sequenced: glioma tissue, nonneoplastic brain tissue, or PBMCs (not recorded which). The receptor source for this set is a human donor with low-grade glioma or glioblastoma, undergoing nonglioma brain surgery, or in good health (not recorded which).

This clonotype was counted only a few times. J is TRBJ2-1 and V is TRBV6-1; TRBD2 matches 12 bases. Germline V gene lookup returns CDR1 MNHNS and CDR2 SASEGT. The V segment lost 6 bases and the J segment 4 bases; nucleotides outside the gene matches: 4. The CDR3 runs 15 residues. The CDR3 loop is CASRRTSGEYNEQFF. CDR3 bases: TGTGCCAGCAGACGGACTAGCGGGGAATACAATGAGCAGTTCTTC.

This clonotype occurred a few times. This CDR3 is CASARGLEPQHF. The DNA for the CDR3 is TGTGCAAGCGCACGGGGGTTAGAGCCCCAGCATTTT. The genes are TRBV7-2 and TRBJ1-5, with D possibly being TRBD1 (5 bases). CDR3 length equals 12 residues. Germline values: CDR1 SGHTA, CDR2 FQGNSA. Supplemented by reference TRBV7-2 and TRBJ1-5, the full variable domain reads GAGVSQSPSNKVTEKGKDVELRCDPISGHTALYWYRQSLGQGLEFLIYFQGNSAPDKSGLPSDRFSAERTGGSVSTLTIQRTQQEDSAVYLCASARGLEPQHFGDGTRLSIL.

In this sample, this clonotype turned up a few times. The chain combines TRBV18 with TRBJ2-3; 7 bases align to TRBD2. The CDR3 extends over 16 amino acids. Germline V gene sequence: CDR1 KGHSH, CDR2 LQKENI. J lost 0 bases, V lost 3 bases, and 6 bases had no gene match. This CDR3 is CASSPPSGSSTDTQYF. CDR3 DNA sequence: TGTGCCAGCTCACCGCCTAGCGGATCTAGCACAGATACGCAGTATTTT.

The sample holds a few counts of this clonotype. Written as DNA, the CDR3 is TGTGCCAGCAGTCCGGCGGCTAGCACAGATACGCAGTATTTT. Translation gives CASSPAASTDTQYF. The genes are TRBV28 and TRBJ2-3; D not resolved. CDR3 length equals 14 residues. V gave up 5 bases and J gave up 0 bases, with 9 bases separating them. Germline V gene lookup returns CDR1 MDHEN and CDR2 SYDVKM.

This clonotype has just a few counts. The chain combines TRBV7-2 with TRBJ2-7; D gene ambiguous. The CDR3 has 12 residues. Looked up from germline, CDR1 is SGHTA and CDR2 is FQGNSA. V was trimmed by 3 bases and J by 6 bases, leaving 9 bases between them. The CDR3 protein is CASSFGKGEQYF. The DNA of the CDR3 is TGTGCCAGCAGCTTTGGGAAGGGCGAGCAGTACTTC.

The rearrangement links TRBV12-3 or TRBV12-4 to TRBJ2-7; 9 positions match TRBD1. CDR3 size: 14 residues. Trimming took 3 bases from V and 4 from J; bases not matched to a gene: 4. CDR3 DNA sequence: TGTGCCAGCAGTTTCTGGACAGGGGCTTACGAGCAGTACTTC. Translation: CASSFWTGAYEQYF.

This clonotype was seen a few times. The chain uses TRBV3-1 and TRBJ2-7; the D is unclear. CDR3 size: 14 residues. The ends were cut back, 1 base at V and 1 base at J, with 8 bases in the middle. Germline lookup yields CDR1 LGHDT and CDR2 YNNKEL (reference sequence). The chain's CDR3 is CASSQGVASYEQYF. DNA of the CDR3: TGTGCCAGCAGCCAAGGAGTAGCATCCTACGAGCAGTACTTC.

About this clonotype: Given a much more abundant clone one base away, this may be a read error. The CDR3 DNA follows: TGTGCCAGCAGCTCACAGGCGAACACTGAAGCTTTCTTT. It translates to CASSSQANTEAFF. The chain is built from TRBV14 and TRBJ1-1; TRBD1 might be the D (5 bases). Germline V gene data show CDR1 as SGHDN and CDR2 as FVKESK. The V end was cut by 5 bases, the J end by 1 base, with 8 bases between. The CDR3 has 13 amino acids.

This CDR3 is CSASGQGVMTDTQYF. The CDR3 nucleotides are TGCAGTGCCTCAGGGCAGGGGGTTATGACAGATACGCAGTATTTT. The chain couples TRBV20-1 to TRBJ2-3, with 7 bases lining up with TRBD1. CDR1 DFQATT and CDR2 SNEGSKA come from the germline V gene (reference sequence). This CDR3 contains 15 residues. V lost 6 bases, J lost 3 bases, and 12 bases stayed unmatched.

In this sample, this clonotype turned up a few times. The CDR3 reads CSATLPGAETQYF. The DNA for the CDR3 is TGCAGTGCTACCCTTCCGGGAGCGGAGACCCAGTACTTC. This chain links TRBV20-1 with TRBJ2-5, with D perhaps TRBD2 (6 bases). Germline loops: CDR1 DFQATT, CDR2 SNEGSKA (reference sequence). V lost 4 bases to trimming and J lost 5 bases, with 14 bases between them. The CDR3 consists of 13 residues.

In the case of this clonotype: One end of the junction fails to match germline, which may point to a read error. This chain connects TRBV6-5 to TRBJ1-5; tentative D call: TRBD1 (6 bases). CDR1 is MNHEY, CDR2 SVGAGI, per germline. The CDR3 has 15 residues. The CDR3 is CAISDRRGNDQPQHF. CDR3 nucleotide sequence: TGTGCCATCAGTGACAGGAGGGGTAACGATCAGCCCCAGCATTTT.

This clonotype was counted many times. The CDR3 region is CASRRDASYNEQFF. CDR3 coding DNA: TGTGCCAGCAGGCGGGACGCCTCCTACAATGAGCAGTTCTTC. The chain recombines TRBV27 with TRBJ2-1; a possible D gene is TRBD2 (6 bases). The CDR3 is made up of 14 amino acids. Germline values: CDR1 MNHEY, CDR2 SMNVEV (reference sequence). V lost 6 bases and J 0 bases, leaving 9 bases between the germline ends.

This rearrangement joins TRBV10-3 to TRBJ2-1; D possibly corresponds to TRBD2 (5 bases). The germline CDR1 and CDR2 sequences are ENHRY and SYGVKD. Between the trimmed V and J ends, which lost 0 bases and 3 bases, there was a span of 9 bases. This CDR3 is built from 15 residues. The chain's CDR3 is CAISESVEGYNEQFF. Written as DNA, the CDR3 is TGTGCCATCAGTGAGTCGGTCGAGGGCTACAATGAGCAGTTCTTC.

This clonotype was seen only a few times. This chain connects TRBV20-1 to TRBJ1-1; the match to TRBD1 covers 7 bases. The junction had 8 bases not matched to a gene; V was cut back by 0 bases and J by 7 bases. CDR1 is DFQATT, CDR2 SNEGSKA, per germline (reference sequence). The CDR3 spans 14 residues. CDR3 protein: CSARDTGAQNEAFF. CDR3 DNA sequence: TGCAGTGCTAGAGACACAGGGGCGCAAAATGAAGCTTTCTTT.

This chain joins TRBV6-2 or TRBV6-3 and TRBJ2-1; D uncertain. V was cut by 0 bases and J by 5 bases, with 11 bases left in between. The CDR3 is made up of 15 amino acids. Per the germline V gene, CDR1 is MNHEY and CDR2 is SVGEGT. The CDR3 sequence: CASSYSTRFDNEQFF. As DNA, the CDR3 is TGTGCCAGCAGTTACTCTACCCGCTTTGACAATGAGCAGTTCTTC.

The V gene is TRBV11-2, the J gene TRBJ2-5; possibly TRBD2 for D (6 bases). Deletions cut 5 bases from V and 5 bases from J, with 12 bases between. The CDR3 extends over 13 amino acids. CDR1 is SGHAT and CDR2 is FQNNGV in the germline V gene. This CDR3 reads CASSTGTSETQYF. DNA for the CDR3: TGTGCCAGCAGCACCGGGACTTCGGAGACCCAGTACTTC.

A few counts support this clonotype. The CDR3 nucleotides read TGTGCCAGCAGTCCCGGGACAGGGGGCACAGATACGCAGTATTTT. It codes for CASSPGTGGTDTQYF. This chain connects TRBV28 to TRBJ2-3; TRBD1 matches 10 bases. CDR1 and CDR2 (germline): MDHEN, SYDVKM. J was trimmed by 1 base and V by 5 bases; bases with no gene match: 3. The CDR3 length is 15 residues.

This clonotype was found a few times. V usage is TRBV7-9 and J usage is TRBJ2-1; D not resolved. The ends were cut back, 3 bases at V and 8 bases at J, with 8 bases in the middle. This CDR3 comprises 12 residues. Per the germline V gene, CDR1 is SEHNR and CDR2 is FQNEAQ (reference sequence). CDR3 sequence (DNA): TGTGCCAGCAGCTTGGGTAGAGATGAGCAGTTCTTC. It is translated as CASSLGRDEQFF. Drawing the rest from reference TRBV7-9 and TRBJ2-1, the complete variable domain is DTGVSQNPRHKITKRGQNVTFRCDPISEHNRLYWYRQTLGQGPEFLTYFQNEAQLEKSRLLSDRFSAERPKGSFSTLEIQRTEQGDSAMYLCASSLGRDEQFFGPGTRLTVL.

This clonotype has a handful of counts. This chain connects TRBV15 to TRBJ2-7, with a possible D match to TRBD1 (6 bases). From germline, CDR1 is LNHNV and CDR2 YYDKDF (reference sequence). Trimming removed 4 bases at V and 5 bases at J, with 12 bases between. The CDR3 extends over 13 amino acids. The chain's CDR3 is CATSKTGINEQYF. The CDR3 bases are TGTGCCACCAGCAAAACAGGGATCAACGAGCAGTACTTC.

V usage is TRBV15 and J usage is TRBJ2-1; perhaps TRBD1 as D (6 bases). The CDR3 has 12 amino acids. Germline-derived CDR1 and CDR2 are LNHNV and YYDKDF (reference sequence). V was shortened by 6 bases and J by 13 bases, with 16 bases between the two germline ends. The CDR3, as DNA: TGTGCCACCAGTACCCAGCACAGGGCCCAGTTCTTC. Protein: CATSTQHRAQFF.

Concerning this clonotype itself: A read error may produce the germline difference seen at one junction end. The gene calls are TRBV20-1 and TRBJ2-7, with D possibly being TRBD2 (5 bases). Germline values: CDR1 DFQATT, CDR2 SNEGSKA (reference sequence). The CDR3 spans 13 residues. CDR3 sequence (DNA): TGCGGTGCTAGAGGGCGTTCCCCCCACGAGCAGTACTTC. Encoded protein: CGARGRSPHEQYF.

This clonotype was counted many times. V is TRBV7-2 and J is TRBJ1-3, with D hard to call. This CDR3 has 15 amino acids. V lost 0 bases to trimming and J lost 0 bases, with 6 bases between them. CDR1 and CDR2 from the germline V gene are SGHTA and FQGNSA. The CDR3 here is CASSLALSSGNTIYF. CDR3 in DNA: TGTGCCAGCAGCTTAGCGCTCAGCTCTGGAAACACCATATATTTT.

This clonotype has just one count. The CDR3 loop reads CASSLVGTVLNTIYF. In DNA, the CDR3 is TGTGCCAGCAGCTTAGTCGGGACGGTACTAAACACCATATATTTT. The V gene is TRBV7-9, the J gene TRBJ1-3; a weak D match, TRBD1 (5 bases). Germline V lookup: CDR1 SEHNR, CDR2 FQNEAQ (reference sequence). The CDR3 loop spans 15 amino acids. V lost 1 base and J 6 bases, leaving 13 bases between the germline ends.

The gene calls are TRBV14 and TRBJ1-1, with D perhaps TRBD1 (5 bases). Germline V gene data show CDR1 as SGHDN and CDR2 as FVKESK. The ends were cut back, 1 base at V and 7 bases at J, with 7 bases in the middle. The CDR3 runs to 12 residues. In DNA form, the CDR3 reads TGTGCCAGCAGCCAAGGGCAGGGTGAAGCTTTCTTT. The encoded protein is CASSQGQGEAFF. Drawing the rest from reference TRBV14 and TRBJ1-1, the complete variable domain is EAGVTQFPSHSVIEKGQTVTLRCDPISGHDNLYWYRRVMGKEIKFLLHFVKESKQDESGMPNNRFLAERTGGTYSTLKVQPAELEDSGVYFCASSQGQGEAFFGQGTRLTVV.

The chain combines TRBV12-3 or TRBV12-4 with TRBJ2-1; 11 bases line up with TRBD2. The CDR3 has 14 amino acids. V shed 5 bases and J 6 bases; nucleotides not matched to a gene: 3. CDR3 region: CASSLSGGANEQFF. CDR3 DNA: TGTGCCAGCAGTCTTAGCGGGGGGGCCAATGAGCAGTTCTTC.

The V gene is TRBV6-1, the J gene TRBJ1-1; D unresolved. The CDR3 consists of 13 residues. V was trimmed by 0 bases and J by 4 bases, leaving 6 bases between them. Per the germline V gene, CDR1 is MNHNS and CDR2 is SASEGT. The CDR3 protein is CASSEAFITEAFF. The CDR3 DNA reads TGTGCCAGCAGTGAAGCGTTCATCACTGAAGCTTTCTTT.

This clonotype has a count of ten or more. The rearrangement joins TRBV25-1 to TRBJ2-3; TRBD2 is a possible D gene (6 bases). Trimming cost V 3 bases and J 0 bases, with 10 bases left between them. Germline assignment: CDR1 MGHDK and CDR2 SYGVNS. The CDR3 runs to 15 residues. DNA of the CDR3: TGTGCCAGCAGTGAGGGAGGACTGAGCACAGATACGCAGTATTTT. Its translation is CASSEGGLSTDTQYF.

On this clonotype itself: This may be a read error: a much more frequent sequence differs by one nucleotide. This chain uses TRBV4-1 with TRBJ2-1, with D tentatively TRBD2 (6 bases). Trimming pared 2 bases from V and 2 bases from J, leaving 19 bases between. CDR3 length: 18 amino acids. Germline V gene data show CDR1 as MGHRA and CDR2 as YSYEKL. DNA of the CDR3: TGCGCCAGCAGCCAAAGATTATCCGGGAGTGATACCTACAATGAGCAGTTCTTC. It specifies CASSQRLSGSDTYNEQFF.